A single sample is the source of the 28 T cell receptor beta chains below, sequenced in a study of shared clonotypes between healthy human individuals. CD45RO-negative, CCR7-selected cells formed the naive CD8 fraction, which excluded terminally differentiated effector memory CD45RA+ cells. The protocol was immunoSEQ multiplex PCR, while the TCRdb copy is restricted to in-frame clones and leaves out a portion. The profile covers about 580,000 clones, with 95% to 98% appearing a single time and 0.3% to 0.35% taken by the ten largest. The sequenced sample was naive CD8+ T cells sorted from blood. The receptor set was obtained from a man aged 25-45 years in good health.

The gene calls are TRBV27 and TRBJ2-3; D is perhaps TRBD2 (6 bases). The V and J ends lost 6 bases and 7 bases respectively, with 20 bases between them. This CDR3 comprises 15 residues. Germline CDR1 is MNHEY and CDR2 is SMNVEV (reference sequence). CDR3 residues: CASRNLGASEYTQYF. The CDR3 DNA is TGTGCCAGCAGAAACCTTGGGGCTAGCGAGTATACGCAGTATTTT.

Comments on this clone: This sample also contains other DNA sequences that code for the same CDR3. This chain links TRBV9 with TRBJ2-1; 10 bases align to TRBD2. CDR3 length equals 16 residues. Germline trimming cut 0 bases from V and 4 bases from J; bases unmatched to any gene: 4. Germline V gene data show CDR1 as SGDLS and CDR2 as YYNGEE. The CDR3 loop reads CASSVGTSGTYNEQFF. The CDR3 DNA sequence: TGTGCCAGCAGCGTAGGTACTAGCGGGACGTACAATGAGCAGTTCTTC.

J is TRBJ2-2 and V is TRBV5-5; a possible D gene is TRBD2 (6 bases). Germline CDR1 is SGHKS and CDR2 is YYEKEE (reference sequence). The CDR3 spans 12 residues. V was pared by 5 bases and J by 7 bases, with 9 bases between. The CDR3 DNA follows: TGTGCCAGCAGTCCCGGGGGCGGGGAGCTGTTTTTT. It codes for CASSPGGGELFF.

The V call is TRBV6-6, the J call TRBJ2-3, with TRBD2 identical over 9 bases. This CDR3 comprises 16 residues. Trimming took 0 bases from V and 3 from J; bases not matched to a gene: 4. Germline V gives CDR1 MNHNY, CDR2 SVGAGI (reference sequence). CDR3 region: CASSYSEREVTDTQYF. The DNA of the CDR3 is TGTGCCAGCAGTTACTCGGAGCGGGAGGTTACAGATACGCAGTATTTT.

Remarks on this clone: The same CDR3 is also encoded by other DNA sequences in this sample. The gene calls are TRBV9 and TRBJ2-1, with D perhaps matching TRBD1 (5 bases). The CDR3 extends over 15 amino acids. The germline V gene encodes CDR1 SGDLS and CDR2 YYNGEE. V shed 0 bases and J shed 0 bases, with 7 bases lying between them. The CDR3 is CASSVEGNSYNEQFF. Here the CDR3 DNA reads TGTGCCAGCAGCGTAGAGGGGAACTCCTACAATGAGCAGTTCTTC.

The V call is TRBV10-1, the J call TRBJ2-2; 12 nucleotides line up with TRBD2. The CDR3 consists of 16 residues. The ends lost 7 bases at V and 6 bases at J; junction bases unmatched: 9. Germline loops: CDR1 WNHNN, CDR2 SYGVQD (reference sequence). The CDR3, as DNA: TGCGCCAGCATCAGACTAGCGGGAGTCCACCCCGGGGAGCTGTTTTTT. Protein: CASIRLAGVHPGELFF.

The V call is TRBV7-2, the J call TRBJ2-7; D may be TRBD1 or TRBD2 (5 bases each). Trimming shortened V by 6 bases and J by 4 bases, and 7 bases separated the two germline ends. Germline CDR1 and CDR2: SGHTA and FQGNSA. There are 11 residues in the CDR3. DNA of the CDR3: TGTGCCAGCAGAGAGGGGTACGAGCAGTACTTC. It translates to CASREGYEQYF.

CDR3: CASSLLAGDNREQFF. The CDR3 DNA follows: TGTGCCAGCAGCTTATTAGCGGGAGATAATCGTGAGCAGTTCTTC. V usage is TRBV7-9 and J usage is TRBJ2-1; 9 bases fit TRBD2. The V segment lost 2 bases and the J segment 9 bases; nucleotides outside the gene matches: 8. This CDR3 has 15 amino acids. Germline CDR1 SEHNR, CDR2 FQNEAQ (reference sequence).

The chain's CDR3 is CASSLVRLAGDTKFSHEQFF. The CDR3 DNA reads as TGTGCCAGCAGCTTAGTCCGACTAGCGGGAGACACCAAGTTTAGTCATGAGCAGTTCTTC. The genes are TRBV7-8 and TRBJ2-1; 12 bases fit TRBD2. The CDR3 is 20 residues long. Germline CDR1 and CDR2: SGHVS and FQNEAQ. V lost 1 base to trimming and J lost 8 bases; unmatched junction nucleotides: 18.

This chain links TRBV6-5 with TRBJ2-5; TRBD2 aligns across 7 bases. This CDR3 region has 15 residues. The junction had 11 bases not matched to a gene; V was cut back by 6 bases and J by 4 bases. Germline V gives CDR1 MNHEY, CDR2 SVGAGI. The CDR3 is CASRPTTGGGETQYF. DNA for the CDR3: TGTGCCAGCAGACCTACCACGGGAGGTGGAGAGACCCAGTACTTC.

V gene TRBV29-1 combines with J gene TRBJ2-5; D might be TRBD1 (6 bases). The V and J ends lost 3 bases and 7 bases respectively, with 12 bases between them. CDR1 and CDR2 (germline): SQVTM, ANQGSEA. The CDR3 is 12 amino acids. The CDR3 spells CSVEAGELTQYF. The CDR3 coding sequence is TGCAGCGTTGAGGCAGGGGAACTGACCCAGTACTTC.

A word on this clone: Other DNA sequences in this sample translate to the same CDR3. V and J are TRBV11-3 and TRBJ2-1; D gene unclear. The CDR3 sequence is 15 residues long. Germline V CDR1 and CDR2: SGHNT, YENEEA. V was shortened by 4 bases and J by 0 bases, with 10 bases between the two germline ends. CDR3 sequence: CASSSRGSSYNEQFF. DNA for the CDR3: TGTGCCAGCAGCTCCCGAGGAAGCTCCTACAATGAGCAGTTCTTC.

The chain couples TRBV30 to TRBJ2-7, with D hard to call. Germline CDR1 GTSNPN, CDR2 SVGIG (reference sequence). Trimming left V 0 bases short and J 0 bases short, with 9 bases between. This CDR3 spans 14 amino acids. CDR3 protein: CAWSVFRISYEQYF. DNA for the CDR3: TGTGCCTGGAGTGTTTTTCGGATCTCCTACGAGCAGTACTTC.

This rearrangement joins TRBV4-3 to TRBJ1-4; the match to TRBD1 covers 8 bases. Germline values: CDR1 LGHNA, CDR2 YSLEER. The CDR3 consists of 14 residues. The junction had 5 bases not matched to a gene; V was cut back by 5 bases and J by 6 bases. The CDR3 loop is CASSYGTGDEKLFF. CDR3 nucleotide sequence: TGCGCCAGCAGCTACGGGACAGGCGATGAAAAACTGTTTTTT.

CDR3 region: CSVEGRSGGSYNEQFF. The CDR3 bases are TGCAGCGTTGAAGGACGAAGCGGAGGCTCCTACAATGAGCAGTTCTTC. The gene calls are TRBV29-1 and TRBJ2-1; maybe TRBD2 (5 bases). The CDR3 spans 16 residues. Trimming stripped 1 base from V and 0 bases from J, with 13 bases between. The germline CDR1 and CDR2 sequences are SQVTM and ANQGSEA.

This chain uses TRBV28 with TRBJ1-1, with D perhaps TRBD1 (6 bases). V lost 7 bases to trimming and J lost 10 bases, with 31 bases between them. The germline V gene has CDR1 MDHEN and CDR2 SYDVKM. The CDR3 totals 17 residues. The CDR3 DNA is TGTGCCAGCAAGGTAGGACGGTTGTGGACAGAGCCCGGAGGAGCTTTCTTT. It translates to CASKVGRLWTEPGGAFF.

This chain uses TRBV5-6 with TRBJ2-1; 11 bases are shared with TRBD2. CDR1 is SGHDT, CDR2 YYEEEE, per germline. This CDR3 spans 15 amino acids. The V gene end was trimmed by 4 bases and the J gene end by 4 bases; junction bases not matched to a gene: 4. In DNA form, the CDR3 reads TGTGCCAGCAGCGTTACTAGCGGGAGTTACAATGAGCAGTTCTTC. It is translated as CASSVTSGSYNEQFF.

The V and J genes are TRBV11-3 and TRBJ1-4; D is uncertain. V was cut by 2 bases and J by 4 bases, with 14 bases left in between. The CDR3 is 16 residues long. Germline V lookup: CDR1 SGHNT, CDR2 YENEEA. CDR3: CASSLPPGSYNEKLFF. The CDR3 DNA sequence: TGTGCCAGCAGCTTACCCCCGGGGAGCTATAATGAAAAACTGTTTTTT.

The rearrangement uses TRBV7-9 and TRBJ2-1; no firm D call. V lost 2 bases to trimming and J lost 5 bases, with 4 bases between them. This CDR3 region has 12 residues. Germline-derived CDR1 and CDR2 are SEHNR and FQNEAQ (reference sequence). Here the CDR3 reads CASSLYNNEQFF. The CDR3 DNA reads TGTGCCAGCAGCTTATACAACAATGAGCAGTTCTTC.

Only one count was recorded for this clone. The chain couples TRBV29-1 to TRBJ1-2; 9 nucleotides align to TRBD1. Trimming at V came to 1 base and at J to 7 bases, leaving 10 bases not matched to a gene. Germline lookup yields CDR1 SQVTM and CDR2 ANQGSEA. The CDR3 extends over 15 amino acids. CDR3 sequence reads: CSVEGERGQGSGYTF. CDR3 bases: TGCAGCGTTGAAGGGGAGAGGGGACAGGGCAGTGGCTACACCTTC.

V is TRBV7-9 and J is TRBJ1-1; tentatively, D is TRBD1 (6 bases). Trimming removed 0 bases at V and 5 bases at J, with 13 bases between. CDR3 length equals 15 residues. CDR1 is SEHNR, CDR2 FQNEAQ, per germline (reference sequence). The CDR3 bases are TGTGCCAGCAGCTTAGCGTCGGGGGCGAGTACTGAAGCTTTCTTT. Its translation is CASSLASGASTEAFF.

This chain connects TRBV7-9 to TRBJ1-1; 9 nucleotides line up with TRBD1. Looked up from germline, CDR1 is SEHNR and CDR2 is FQNEAQ (reference sequence). The length of the CDR3 is 17 residues. V lost 4 bases, J lost 0 bases, and 9 bases stayed unmatched. This CDR3 is CASSYRGQGKMNTEAFF. CDR3 coding DNA: TGTGCCAGCAGCTACCGGGGACAGGGAAAGATGAACACTGAAGCTTTCTTT. Complete variable domain (other parts from reference TRBV7-9 and TRBJ1-1): DTGVSQNPRHKITKRGQNVTFRCDPISEHNRLYWYRQTLGQGPEFLTYFQNEAQLEKSRLLSDRFSAERPKGSFSTLEIQRTEQGDSAMYLCASSYRGQGKMNTEAFFGQGTRLTVV.

This chain uses TRBV4-1 with TRBJ1-1, with D possibly matching TRBD1 (5 bases). The CDR3 is 16 amino acids. V lost 7 bases and J 3 bases, leaving 21 bases between the germline ends. The germline V gene has CDR1 MGHRA and CDR2 YSYEKL. CDR3 nucleotide sequence: TGCGCCAGCACCCAGGGTTTCCGGCCTAGTGACACTGAAGCTTTCTTT. As protein: CASTQGFRPSDTEAFF.

The chain is built from TRBV13 and TRBJ2-7, with D maybe TRBD2 (6 bases). Germline-derived CDR1 and CDR2 are PRHDT and FYEKMQ (reference sequence). CDR3 size: 15 residues. V lost 5 bases to trimming and J lost 3 bases, with 17 bases between them. The CDR3 spells CASSLTGTSIYEQYF. The CDR3 DNA reads as TGTGCCAGCAGCCTAACCGGGACTTCAATCTACGAGCAGTACTTC.

Only one count was recorded for this clone. The rearrangement joins TRBV29-1 to TRBJ1-2, with D maybe TRBD1 (6 bases). The CDR3 loop spans 12 amino acids. V shed 3 bases and J shed 6 bases, with 11 bases lying between them. Germline-derived CDR1 and CDR2 are SQVTM and ANQGSEA. As DNA, the CDR3 is TGCAGCGTTGACGGACAGTCGGATGGCTACACCTTC. Amino acid sequence: CSVDGQSDGYTF.

The genes are TRBV9 and TRBJ2-3; TRBD2 matches 15 bases. This CDR3 is built from 20 residues. V dropped 4 bases and J dropped 1; count of bases not matched to a gene: 13. Germline CDR1 SGDLS, CDR2 YYNGEE. Here the CDR3 reads CASSLRPGLAGGGGTDTQYF. CDR3 bases: TGTGCCAGCAGCCTCCGTCCGGGACTAGCGGGAGGCGGAGGCACAGATACGCAGTATTTT.

This clone was recorded once. The chain carries TRBV7-8 and TRBJ2-6; tentatively, D is TRBD2 (6 bases). V was pared by 5 bases and J by 5 bases, with 25 bases between. The CDR3 sequence is 19 residues long. Germline CDR1 reads SGHVS; CDR2 reads FQNEAQ. The CDR3 loop reads CASSLPGTGLTFWANVLTF. CDR3 nucleotides: TGTGCCAGCAGCCTCCCCGGGACGGGACTTACTTTTTGGGCCAACGTCCTGACTTTC.

The rearrangement links TRBV2 to TRBJ1-1; 9 bases map to TRBD1. V shed 5 bases, J shed 3 bases, and the junction held 1 base outside the gene matches. CDR3 length: 13 residues. Germline V gene lookup returns CDR1 SNHLY and CDR2 FYNNEI. The CDR3 nucleotides read TGTGCCAGCAGTCGGACAGGGGACACTGAAGCTTTCTTT. This encodes CASSRTGDTEAFF.